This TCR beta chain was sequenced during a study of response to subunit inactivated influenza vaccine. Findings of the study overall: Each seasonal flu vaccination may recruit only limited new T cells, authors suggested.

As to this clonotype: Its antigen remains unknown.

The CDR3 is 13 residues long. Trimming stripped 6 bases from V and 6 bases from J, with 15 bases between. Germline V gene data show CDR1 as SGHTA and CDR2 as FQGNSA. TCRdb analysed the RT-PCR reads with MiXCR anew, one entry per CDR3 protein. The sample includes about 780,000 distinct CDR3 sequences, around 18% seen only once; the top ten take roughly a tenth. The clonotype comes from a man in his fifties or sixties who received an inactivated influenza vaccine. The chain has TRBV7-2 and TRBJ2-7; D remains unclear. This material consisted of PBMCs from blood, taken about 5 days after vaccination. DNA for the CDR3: TGTGCCAGCAGAGCAACACGCCTGGGCGAGCAGTACTTC. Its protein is CASRATRLGEQYF.